The clone carrying this TCR beta chain was recorded a few times. The CDR3 loop spans 15 amino acids. Trimming removed 3 bases at V and 0 bases at J, with 9 bases between. Per the germline V gene, CDR1 is SGHVS and CDR2 is FQNEAQ. As to time point: pretreatment peripheral blood. Patients were diagnosed with urothelial carcinoma, either locally advanced or metastatic. These data come from a study of PD-L1 blockade in urothelial cancer. Study-level background: A median blood sample held approximately 140,000 T cells and about 78,000 unique TCRs.

TCRdb's table, derived via immunoSEQ multiplex PCR, lists solely in-frame clones and lacks some. The table records approximately 45,000 clones, approximately 85% of them present only once. Here the sequenced sample was PBMCs, taken around atezolizumab (anti-PD-L1) treatment. This clonotype originated in a middle-aged man with urothelial cancer. V and J are TRBV7-8 and TRBJ1-5; tentatively, D is TRBD1 (5 bases). The CDR3 loop is CASSLSGYSNQPQHF. The DNA for the CDR3 is TGTGCCAGCAGCTTGTCAGGGTATAGCAATCAGCCCCAGCATTTT.